Following are 32 T cell receptor beta chains from one sample sequenced in a study of blood T cells in healthy people across ages. Next came a second PCR, run for about 7 to 12 cycles, which used a sample-barcoded 5' primer along with a J-beta primer mix. One entry per CDR3 protein, called by TCRdb with MiXCR from the 5' RACE reads. The sample shows 1.5 million to 1.9 million distinct CDR3 sequences, approximately 43% of them seen only once. Source material: blood. All receptors derive from a woman between 18 and 30 years old in good health.

This clonotype has a handful of counts. This sequence joins TRBV29-1 and TRBJ2-1, with D tentatively TRBD2 (5 bases). The CDR3 totals 12 residues. Germline V CDR1 and CDR2: SQVTM, ANQGSEA. Trimming cost V 2 bases and J 3 bases, with 5 bases left between them. In nucleotides, the CDR3 is TGCAGCGTTGAACGGGACTACAATGAGCAGTTCTTC. As protein: CSVERDYNEQFF.

This clonotype was seen a few times. V and J are TRBV12-3 or TRBV12-4 and TRBJ2-1, with TRBD2 matching 10 bases. V shed 8 bases, J shed 2 bases, and the junction held 12 bases outside the gene matches. This CDR3 is 17 amino acids long. The CDR3 reads CASGEFRTSGTYNEQFF. The CDR3 DNA sequence: TGTGCCAGCGGGGAGTTTAGAACTAGCGGGACCTACAATGAGCAGTTCTTC.

The chain joins TRBV7-8 to TRBJ2-5, with 10 bases aligning to TRBD2. The V gene end was trimmed by 1 base and the J gene end by 5 bases; junction bases not matched to a gene: 13. This CDR3 spans 18 amino acids. Looked up from germline, CDR1 is SGHVS and CDR2 is FQNEAQ. The CDR3 is CASSLVFLAGARGETQYF. The DNA for the CDR3 is TGTGCCAGCAGCTTAGTGTTTCTAGCGGGGGCACGAGGGGAGACCCAGTACTTC.

This sequence joins TRBV4-2 and TRBJ2-7; D gene uncertain. CDR1 is LGHNA, CDR2 YNFKEQ, per germline. This CDR3 region has 16 residues. V shed 1 base and J shed 3 bases, with 16 bases lying between them. This CDR3 reads CASSQVLLGRFYEQYF. The CDR3 coding sequence is TGTGCCAGCAGCCAAGTTCTGTTGGGTAGATTCTACGAGCAGTACTTC.

The rearrangement joins TRBV27 to TRBJ2-7; 8 bases are shared with TRBD1. Germline CDR1 is MNHEY and CDR2 is SMNVEV (reference sequence). V dropped 0 bases and J dropped 4; count of bases not matched to a gene: 11. This CDR3 is built from 17 residues. CDR3 in DNA: TGTGCCAGCAGTTTATCGCCTACAGGGGGAACCCCATACGAGCAGTACTTC. This gives the protein CASSLSPTGGTPYEQYF.

Concerning this clonotype itself: A junction end diverges from the germline sequence, so it may reflect a read error. The chain carries TRBV20-1 and TRBJ1-6; D is undetermined. Germline assignment: CDR1 DFQATT and CDR2 SNEGSKA (reference sequence). The CDR3 length is 16 residues. The CDR3 is CSARDPSRALNSPLHF. The DNA for the CDR3 is TGCAGTGCAAGAGATCCCAGCCGGGCCCTTAATTCACCCCTCCACTTT.

This clonotype has ten or more counts. The V and J genes are TRBV29-1 and TRBJ2-7, with 8 bases matching TRBD1. Germline CDR1 is SQVTM and CDR2 is ANQGSEA. The CDR3 length is 14 residues. The J segment lost 3 bases and the V segment lost 4 bases, leaving 8 bases of the junction unmatched. CDR3 bases: TGCAGCGTTGCTGGGACAGGAGGGGTCTACGAGCAGTACTTC. This translates into CSVAGTGGVYEQYF.

This clonotype has more than one count but fewer than ten. V is TRBV29-1 and J is TRBJ2-7, with 7 bases aligning to TRBD1. Trimming took 4 bases from V and 2 from J; bases not matched to a gene: 2. Germline values: CDR1 SQVTM, CDR2 ANQGSEA. The CDR3 consists of 12 residues. The CDR3 sequence is CSVAGTAYEQYF. DNA for the CDR3: TGCAGCGTTGCCGGGACAGCCTACGAGCAGTACTTC.

V is TRBV30 and J is TRBJ2-7, with 7 positions matching TRBD2. The ends lost 3 bases at V and 2 bases at J; junction bases unmatched: 4. CDR3 length equals 13 residues. CDR1 is GTSNPN, CDR2 SVGIG, per germline (reference sequence). The CDR3 sequence is CAWSGGIAYEQYF. The DNA for the CDR3 is TGTGCCTGGAGCGGGGGGATCGCCTACGAGCAGTACTTC.

The CDR3 DNA sequence: TGTGCCAGCAGTTGGGCGGTGGGGGCGCGTTACGAGCAGTACTTC. Encoded protein: CASSWAVGARYEQYF. The V call is TRBV27, the J call TRBJ2-5; D is possibly TRBD1 (6 bases). The DNA end is more similar to TRBJ2-7, so the J call may be wrong. CDR3 length: 15 residues. The germline V gene has CDR1 MNHEY and CDR2 SMNVEV (reference sequence).

The chain couples TRBV29-1 to TRBJ2-4, with D unresolved. The CDR3 sequence is 10 residues long. Germline V gene data show CDR1 as SQVTM and CDR2 as ANQGSEA. V lost 3 bases, J lost 13 bases, and 10 bases lay in between. DNA of the CDR3: TGCAGCGTTGAGTGGGGTGAGCAGTACTTC. The encoded protein is CSVEWGEQYF.

V gene TRBV18 combines with J gene TRBJ2-1; D tentatively reads TRBD1 or TRBD2 (5 bases each). Trimming left V 4 bases short and J 7 bases short, with 14 bases between. CDR3 length: 14 residues. Germline CDR1 is KGHSH and CDR2 is LQKENI. CDR3: CASSRQGSGNEQFF. The DNA for the CDR3 is TGTGCCAGCTCACGGCAGGGCTCGGGAAATGAGCAGTTCTTC.

The chain combines TRBV4-2 with TRBJ2-3; 7 bases line up with TRBD2. Germline CDR1 and CDR2: LGHNA and YNFKEQ. The CDR3 totals 14 residues. Trimming cost V 0 bases and J 10 bases; bases outside gene matches: 7. In nucleotides, the CDR3 is TGTGCCAGCAGCCAAGATCGGGCGGGAGAAGCGCAGTATTTT. It translates to CASSQDRAGEAQYF.

The chain is built from TRBV29-1 and TRBJ2-5; 8 nucleotides line up with TRBD1. The J call is uncertain, as TRBJ2-7 better fits the DNA end. The V gene's germline CDR1 is SQVTM and CDR2 ANQGSEA. The CDR3 contains 16 residues. CDR3 region: CSVEDRGTGSRSEQYF. The CDR3 nucleotides read TGCAGCGTTGAGGACCGAGGGACAGGATCTAGAAGCGAGCAGTACTTC.

This clonotype was counted only a few times. This chain uses TRBV3-1 with TRBJ2-1; D is perhaps TRBD2 (6 bases). From germline, CDR1 is LGHDT and CDR2 YNNKEL (reference sequence). Trimming cost V 4 bases and J 2 bases, with 18 bases left between them. This CDR3 comprises 17 residues. This chain's CDR3 is CASSPPLRGGAYNEQFF. The CDR3 DNA follows: TGTGCCAGCAGCCCTCCCTTAAGGGGAGGCGCCTACAATGAGCAGTTCTTC.

In this sample, this clonotype turned up a few times. The V gene is TRBV29-1, the J gene TRBJ2-1; TRBD1 matches at 9 bases. CDR3 length: 16 amino acids. The V segment lost 8 bases and the J segment 4 bases; nucleotides outside the gene matches: 15. Germline V lookup: CDR1 SQVTM, CDR2 ANQGSEA. The CDR3 sequence: CSLSPSGTGFYNEQFF. CDR3 coding DNA: TGCAGCTTAAGCCCTTCTGGGACAGGGTTTTACAATGAGCAGTTCTTC.

The chain combines TRBV6-5 with TRBJ1-1; tentative D call: TRBD1 (5 bases). The CDR3 consists of 14 residues. Trimming removed 5 bases at V and 4 bases at J, with 14 bases between. Germline lookup yields CDR1 MNHEY and CDR2 SVGAGI. The CDR3 DNA reads TGTGCCAGCAGTAGTTTCGGGGCGGGCACTGAAGCTTTCTTT. Its translation: CASSSFGAGTEAFF.

CDR3 bases: TGTGCCAGCAGTAACACACGGGCTTTCTTT. The encoded protein is CASSNTRAFF. The chain carries TRBV6-6 and TRBJ1-1; D unclear. V gave up 5 bases and J gave up 11 bases, with 9 bases separating them. CDR3 length equals 10 residues. CDR1 and CDR2 from the germline V gene are MNHNY and SVGAGI (reference sequence).

The chain recombines TRBV12-3 or TRBV12-4 with TRBJ1-1; 8 bases agree with TRBD1. V lost 3 bases, J lost 2 bases, and 8 bases stayed unmatched. The CDR3 extends over 16 amino acids. The CDR3: CASSFSGRGLNTEAFF. The CDR3 nucleotides are TGTGCCAGCAGTTTCTCCGGCAGGGGGCTAAACACTGAAGCTTTCTTT.

This clonotype was seen just once. The genes are TRBV6-5 and TRBJ2-1, with 9 bases lining up with TRBD2. Per germline, CDR1 MNHEY and CDR2 SVGAGI. J was trimmed by 2 bases and V by 0 bases; bases with no gene match: 8. The CDR3 totals 18 residues. CDR3 sequence reads: CASSYSASGIIPYNEQFF. CDR3 sequence (DNA): TGTGCCAGCAGTTACTCCGCTAGCGGGATTATCCCCTACAATGAGCAGTTCTTC.

The table lists this clonotype with a count of one. This chain uses TRBV2 with TRBJ2-1; D call uncertain. Germline V gene data show CDR1 as SNHLY and CDR2 as FYNNEI. Trimming took 5 bases from V and 5 from J, leaving 13 bases between them. The CDR3 has 14 residues. The CDR3 nucleotides read TGTGCCAGCAGTCAAACTGCGGTCCACAATGAGCAGTTCTTC. This sequence encodes CASSQTAVHNEQFF.

The chain joins TRBV6-5 to TRBJ2-5, with TRBD1 as a possible D gene (5 bases). Germline CDR1 is MNHEY and CDR2 is SVGAGI. The CDR3 is made up of 14 amino acids. The V gene lost 5 bases and the J gene lost 4 bases, with 14 bases spanning the gap. The CDR3 DNA is TGTGCCAGCAGTCGCAGGGATGTGAGAGAGACCCAGTACTTC. It is translated as CASSRRDVRETQYF.

The table lists this clonotype with a few counts. V gene TRBV29-1 combines with J gene TRBJ1-2; D gene unclear. CDR1 SQVTM and CDR2 ANQGSEA come from the germline V gene. The CDR3 runs 13 residues. Trimming left V 4 bases short and J 0 bases short, with 9 bases between. CDR3 residues: CSVVFFSNYGYTF. DNA for the CDR3: TGCAGCGTTGTATTCTTTTCTAACTATGGCTACACCTTC.

V is TRBV7-9 and J is TRBJ2-7; D gene unclear. The assigned J gene may be wrong: the sequence end matches TRBJ2-5 better. The CDR3 totals 12 residues. The germline CDR1 and CDR2 sequences are SEHNR and FQNEAQ (reference sequence). The CDR3 reads CATRFMGETQYF. Here the CDR3 DNA reads TGTGCCACCCGATTTATGGGGGAGACCCAGTACTTC.

The gene calls are TRBV19 and TRBJ1-2, with no clear D. CDR1 is LNHDA, CDR2 SQIVND, per germline (reference sequence). Trimming took 5 bases from V and 1 from J, leaving 14 bases between them. The CDR3 spans 15 residues. The CDR3 protein is CASSLERTYNYGYTF. The CDR3 coding sequence is TGTGCCAGTAGTCTGGAGAGGACTTATAACTATGGCTACACCTTC. The full variable domain, rest sourced from reference TRBV19 and TRBJ1-2, is DGGITQSPKYLFRKEGQNVTLSCEQNLNHDAMYWYRQDPGQGLRLIYYSQIVNDFQKGDIAEGYSVSREKKESFPLTVTSAQKNPTAFYLCASSLERTYNYGYTFGSGTRLTVV.

This chain connects TRBV20-1 to TRBJ1-1; D perhaps matches TRBD1 (6 bases). The germline CDR1 and CDR2 sequences are DFQATT and SNEGSKA (reference sequence). V was shortened by 5 bases and J by 0 bases, with 16 bases between the two germline ends. The length of the CDR3 is 15 residues. The chain's CDR3 is CSARTGTPLNTEAFF. The DNA for the CDR3 is TGCAGTGCTCGAACAGGGACGCCCTTGAACACTGAAGCTTTCTTT.

There are many counts of this clonotype. The chain uses TRBV25-1 and TRBJ1-2; the D is unclear. CDR1 is MGHDK and CDR2 is SYGVNS in the germline V gene. V was clipped by 2 bases and J by 4 bases, with 11 bases between them. The CDR3 extends over 14 amino acids. In nucleotides, the CDR3 is TGTGCCAGCAGTGAAGCGGGCAGAGTCTATGGCTACACCTTC. Its translation is CASSEAGRVYGYTF.

This clonotype showed up just once. CDR3 DNA sequence: TGTGCCAGCAGCTGGACAGCGGGAGTTATGGATACGCAGTATTTT. Protein: CASSWTAGVMDTQYF. The genes are TRBV11-3 and TRBJ2-3; 8 nucleotides match TRBD2. J gave up 6 bases and V 4 bases, and 9 bases lay outside the gene matches. Germline CDR1 is SGHNT and CDR2 is YENEEA. The length of the CDR3 is 15 residues.

A note on this clonotype: Compared with germline, one end of the junction differs, possibly owing to a read error. The chain couples TRBV7-9 to TRBJ1-2, with 7 bases aligning to TRBD1. The CDR3 runs to 14 residues. Germline CDR1 SEHNR, CDR2 FQNEAQ (reference sequence). The DNA of the CDR3 is TGTGCCAGCAGCCTGGACAGGTCTAACTATGGCCACACCTTC. It codes for CASSLDRSNYGHTF.

This clonotype was counted a few times. The rearrangement links TRBV7-9 to TRBJ1-1, with D hard to call. This CDR3 spans 14 amino acids. Per the germline V gene, CDR1 is SEHNR and CDR2 is FQNEAQ (reference sequence). V shed 6 bases and J shed 0 bases, with 11 bases lying between them. This CDR3 reads CASSWSRVNTEAFF. CDR3 DNA: TGTGCCAGCAGTTGGTCGCGGGTGAACACTGAAGCTTTCTTT.

This clonotype was counted many times. The J gene is TRBJ1-2, the V gene TRBV12-3 or TRBV12-4; the match to TRBD1 covers 9 bases. The CDR3 has 14 amino acids. V was pared by 6 bases and J by 8 bases, with 10 bases of the junction left unmatched. CDR3 DNA sequence: TGTGCCAGCAGGTCCCGGGGACAGGGTAAGGGCTACACCTTC. It codes for CASRSRGQGKGYTF.

This chain uses TRBV12-3 or TRBV12-4 with TRBJ1-1; D remains ambiguous. V lost 6 bases and J lost 2, with 13 bases in between. The CDR3 covers 14 residues. The CDR3 reads CASSPAGGNTEAFF. CDR3 in DNA: TGTGCCAGCAGCCCAGCGGGCGGAAACACTGAAGCTTTCTTT.